This entry lists 18 T cell receptor beta chains sequenced from one sample in a study of cytomegalovirus exposure and HLA in healthy donors. Only in-frame clones appear in the TCRdb table, and some are missing; sequencing was by immunoSEQ multiplex PCR. The repertoire has 110,000 to 150,000 clones, about 83% of them found once; the top ten carry around 1.4%. The sequenced sample consisted of PBMCs. Receptor source: a young woman in good health and CMV-seronegative.

CDR3 in amino acids: CASSSRDRAWIVGTEAFF. DNA of the CDR3: TGTGCCAGTAGTAGTCGCGACAGGGCCTGGATAGTTGGCACTGAAGCTTTCTTT. V is TRBV19 and J is TRBJ1-1; 7 bases line up with TRBD1. Germline values: CDR1 LNHDA, CDR2 SQIVND (reference sequence). The CDR3 is 18 amino acids. V lost 4 bases to trimming and J lost 4 bases; unmatched junction nucleotides: 18.

V usage is TRBV7-2 and J usage is TRBJ1-2, with 10 nucleotides matching TRBD1. The CDR3 sequence is 14 residues long. In germline, CDR1 is SGHTA, CDR2 FQGNSA. J gave up 7 bases and V 3 bases, and 5 bases lay outside the gene matches. The CDR3 DNA follows: TGTGCCAGCAGCTTTGGGGACAGGGGTGGTGGCTACACCTTC. It codes for CASSFGDRGGGYTF.

As to this clone: This sample also contains other DNA sequences that code for the same CDR3. This chain uses TRBV7-2 with TRBJ1-5; D possibly corresponds to TRBD1 (6 bases). Trimming removed 5 bases at V and 4 bases at J, with 9 bases between. Germline loops: CDR1 SGHTA, CDR2 FQGNSA. This CDR3 comprises 13 residues. The DNA of the CDR3 is TGTGCCAGCAGCCAAACAGGGAATCAGCCCCAGCATTTT. Amino acid sequence: CASSQTGNQPQHF.

About this clone: Other nucleotide sequences in the sample specify the same CDR3. The chain carries TRBV19 and TRBJ2-1; 7 bases are a match to TRBD2. This CDR3 spans 15 amino acids. In germline, CDR1 is LNHDA, CDR2 SQIVND (reference sequence). The V gene end was trimmed by 2 bases and the J gene end by 0 bases; junction bases not matched to a gene: 1. This chain's CDR3 is CASSISGGSYNEQFF. The CDR3 DNA sequence: TGTGCCAGTAGTATATCGGGGGGCTCCTACAATGAGCAGTTCTTC.

The chain combines TRBV5-6 with TRBJ2-7, with 7 bases lining up with TRBD1. CDR1 and CDR2 from the germline V gene are SGHDT and YYEEEE. J was trimmed by 2 bases and V by 4 bases; bases with no gene match: 3. This CDR3 contains 13 residues. The DNA of the CDR3 is TGTGCCAGCAGCCCAGGGACAGCCTACGAGCAGTACTTC. Amino acid sequence: CASSPGTAYEQYF.

The gene calls are TRBV9 and TRBJ2-1; 10 nucleotides agree with TRBD2. Germline values: CDR1 SGDLS, CDR2 YYNGEE. Losses at the gene ends were 2 bases for V and 0 bases for J; bases not matched to a gene: 8. The CDR3 runs 18 residues. CDR3 residues: CASSVDLAGASSYNEQFF. CDR3 nucleotide sequence: TGTGCCAGCAGCGTCGACCTAGCGGGGGCCAGCTCCTACAATGAGCAGTTCTTC.

This chain connects TRBV4-2 to TRBJ2-1, with 8 positions matching TRBD2. The germline V gene encodes CDR1 LGHNA and CDR2 YNFKEQ. The V and J ends lost 2 bases and 5 bases, in that order; junction bases with no gene match: 8. The CDR3 runs 16 residues. CDR3 sequence reads: CASSQISGDLNNEQFF. For the CDR3, the DNA is TGTGCCAGCAGCCAAATTAGCGGGGACTTGAACAATGAGCAGTTCTTC.

The chain is built from TRBV2 and TRBJ2-2; 7 nucleotides align to TRBD1. V was clipped by 5 bases and J by 6 bases; unmatched bases: 9. The CDR3 spans 15 residues. Germline CDR1 SNHLY, CDR2 FYNNEI. Here the CDR3 DNA reads TGTGCCAGCAGTAGGGGGCCGGGTTATCCCGGGGAGCTGTTTTTT. Its protein product is CASSRGPGYPGELFF.

J is TRBJ1-2 and V is TRBV10-2, with D perhaps matching TRBD1 (6 bases). Per the germline V gene, CDR1 is WSHSY and CDR2 is SAAADI. The CDR3 extends over 14 amino acids. Trimming stripped 0 bases from V and 8 bases from J, with 13 bases between. DNA of the CDR3: TGCGCCAGCAGTGAGTCTCGGGGGGCGGGAGGCTACACCTTC. Translating it yields CASSESRGAGGYTF.

This rearrangement joins TRBV6-1 to TRBJ2-2; 7 bases are shared with TRBD2. The CDR3 has 14 residues. Germline V gene lookup returns CDR1 MNHNS and CDR2 SASEGT. V was clipped by 5 bases and J by 5 bases; unmatched bases: 5. DNA for the CDR3: TGTGCCAGCAGTCCAACGCGGGGGACCGGGGAGCTGTTTTTT. Translating it yields CASSPTRGTGELFF.

This clone showed up just a few times. The chain joins TRBV28 to TRBJ2-7; a possible D gene is TRBD1 (5 bases). The CDR3 is 15 amino acids. V was clipped by 7 bases and J by 2 bases, with 18 bases between them. In germline, CDR1 is MDHEN, CDR2 SYDVKM. CDR3 protein: CASTMGQGRTYEQYF. The DNA of the CDR3 is TGTGCCAGCACCATGGGGCAGGGTAGGACCTACGAGCAGTACTTC.

V and J are TRBV10-2 and TRBJ2-2; 9 bases agree with TRBD1. V lost 3 bases, J lost 9 bases, and 8 bases stayed unmatched. Germline V CDR1 and CDR2: WSHSY, SAAADI. The CDR3 runs to 15 residues. In DNA, the CDR3 is TGCGCCAGCAGTGAAACACAGGGGGCGAGCCGGGAGCTGTTTTTT. This encodes CASSETQGASRELFF.

The rearrangement uses TRBV25-1 and TRBJ1-1, with D hard to call. The CDR3 is 13 residues long. Per the germline V gene, CDR1 is MGHDK and CDR2 is SYGVNS. V lost 4 bases and J 5 bases, leaving 11 bases between the germline ends. CDR3 protein: CASSVKAGTEAFF. In DNA, the CDR3 is TGTGCCAGCAGTGTAAAGGCAGGTACTGAAGCTTTCTTT.

This sequence joins TRBV7-2 and TRBJ1-5, with TRBD1 matching 9 bases. This CDR3 region has 15 residues. V shed 5 bases, J shed 3 bases, and the junction held 5 bases outside the gene matches. In germline, CDR1 is SGHTA, CDR2 FQGNSA. The DNA of the CDR3 is TGTGCCAGCAGCAACGACAGGGGGATCAATCAGCCCCAGCATTTT. It encodes CASSNDRGINQPQHF.

The chain recombines TRBV5-4 with TRBJ1-3; possible D gene TRBD1, 6 bases. The CDR3 consists of 14 residues. The ends were cut back, 5 bases at V and 0 bases at J, with 9 bases in the middle. Germline V CDR1 and CDR2: SGHNT, YYREEE (reference sequence). The CDR3 DNA reads as TGTGCCAGCAGGGACAGTTCCTCTGGAAACACCATATATTTT. It is translated as CASRDSSSGNTIYF.

The chain is built from TRBV7-2 and TRBJ2-7, with D maybe TRBD2 (7 bases). This CDR3 spans 16 amino acids. V lost 1 base and J 0 bases, leaving 13 bases between the germline ends. The germline V gene has CDR1 SGHTA and CDR2 FQGNSA. The CDR3: CASSLEGGGRSYEQYF. CDR3 in DNA: TGTGCCAGCAGCTTAGAAGGGGGGGGCCGCTCCTACGAGCAGTACTTC.

The chain combines TRBV6-5 with TRBJ2-7, with 7 positions matching TRBD2. J gave up 2 bases and V 6 bases, and 7 bases lay outside the gene matches. Germline CDR1 reads MNHEY; CDR2 reads SVGAGI. CDR3 length equals 14 residues. CDR3 region: CASSPGGRTYEQYF. CDR3 DNA: TGTGCCAGCAGCCCGGGGGGTCGGACCTACGAGCAGTACTTC.

This chain links TRBV6-6 with TRBJ2-5; D possibly corresponds to TRBD1 (6 bases). Germline V gene data show CDR1 as MNHNY and CDR2 as SVGAGI (reference sequence). With 7 bases removed from V and 5 bases from J, the gap between germline ends came to 17 bases. The CDR3 length is 14 residues. CDR3 region: CASTTTGARETQYF. In DNA, the CDR3 is TGTGCCAGCACAACGACAGGAGCGAGGGAGACCCAGTACTTC.